The 27 T cell receptor beta chains presented below share a single source sample, sequenced in a study of metastatic and nonmetastatic thyroid tumors. Patients underwent thyroid surgery, and none had received any treatment before it. Through MiXCR, TCRdb re-clonotyped the PCR reads. The table shows 30,000 to 35,000 clones, with roughly 30% occurring only once. The sequenced sample was blood. These receptors came from a female donor with papillary thyroid cancer or a benign thyroid nodule (not recorded which). Some clones in this sample may be carry-over from other donors' samples.

This clone was seen repeatedly, ten times or more. This chain uses TRBV10-2 with TRBJ2-5; D gene ambiguous. CDR3 length: 13 residues. Trimming shortened V by 3 bases and J by 4 bases, and 9 bases separated the two germline ends. Germline V lookup: CDR1 WSHSY, CDR2 SAAADI. The CDR3 DNA reads TGCGCCAGCAGTGATATACAAGGAGAGACCCAGTACTTC. It codes for CASSDIQGETQYF.

This chain connects TRBV7-3 to TRBJ2-3; 10 positions match TRBD2. With 3 bases clipped from V and 6 bases from J, the junction kept 9 bases outside the gene matches. This CDR3 region has 16 residues. CDR1 is SGHTA and CDR2 is FQGTGA in the germline V gene. The CDR3 sequence is CASSFPAGGGKDTQYF. In DNA, the CDR3 is TGTGCCAGCAGCTTCCCAGCGGGAGGGGGAAAGGATACGCAGTATTTT.

This chain joins TRBV18 and TRBJ2-7, with D unresolved. V was trimmed by 2 bases and J by 4 bases, leaving 3 bases between them. This CDR3 comprises 11 residues. Germline CDR1 is KGHSH and CDR2 is LQKENI. This chain's CDR3 is CASSPEYEQYF. In DNA form, the CDR3 reads TGTGCCAGCTCACCAGAATACGAGCAGTACTTC. Supplemented by reference TRBV18 and TRBJ2-7, the full variable domain reads NAGVMQNPRHLVRRRGQEARLRCSPMKGHSHVYWYRQLPEEGLKFMVYLQKENIIDESGMPKERFSAEFPKEGPSILRIQQVVRGDSAAYFCASSPEYEQYFGPGTRLTVT.

This clone was detected many times. This chain uses TRBV12-3 or TRBV12-4 with TRBJ1-5; a possible D gene is TRBD1 (6 bases). Trimming took 6 bases from V and 4 from J, leaving 10 bases between them. The CDR3 is made up of 13 amino acids. The CDR3 DNA follows: TGTGCCAGCAGCAAGGACAGAAATCAGCCCCAGCATTTT. It is translated as CASSKDRNQPQHF.

At least ten counts were recorded for this clone. V usage is TRBV20-1 and J usage is TRBJ2-5; TRBD2 matches 9 bases. CDR1 and CDR2 from the germline V gene are DFQATT and SNEGSKA (reference sequence). The V segment lost 5 bases and the J segment 4 bases; nucleotides outside the gene matches: 23. The CDR3 has 19 residues. DNA of the CDR3: TGCAGTGCTGTATCCCAAGACGTCGTTGCGGGAGGGCCCCGAGAGACCCAGTACTTC. This sequence encodes CSAVSQDVVAGGPRETQYF.

The DNA for the CDR3 is TGTGCCAGCTCACCACCGGGTACGCGTGACACCGGGGAGCTGTTTTTT. Its protein product is CASSPPGTRDTGELFF. The V and J genes are TRBV18 and TRBJ2-2; D gene unclear. CDR3 length: 16 residues. Germline V gene lookup returns CDR1 KGHSH and CDR2 LQKENI. The V gene lost 0 bases and the J gene lost 3 bases, with 11 bases spanning the gap.

The V gene is TRBV6-5, the J gene TRBJ1-6; 9 positions agree with TRBD1. This CDR3 is 18 amino acids long. In germline, CDR1 is MNHEY, CDR2 SVGAGI. Germline trimming cut 0 bases from V and 10 bases from J; bases unmatched to any gene: 13. CDR3 sequence reads: CASSYSRPGTGTGSPLHF. The CDR3 DNA sequence: TGTGCCAGCAGTTACTCCCGTCCCGGGACAGGGACCGGCTCACCCCTCCACTTT.

This clone is classed as medium-sized. The rearrangement joins TRBV10-3 to TRBJ1-3, with 8 bases fitting TRBD1. With V trimmed by 6 bases and J by 0 bases, 4 bases remained unmatched. Germline values: CDR1 ENHRY, CDR2 SYGVKD. CDR3 length: 15 amino acids. CDR3 sequence reads: CAIRGQALSGNTIYF. CDR3 sequence (DNA): TGTGCCATCAGGGGACAGGCGCTCTCTGGAAACACCATATATTTT.

The V call is TRBV6-1, the J call TRBJ2-1, with 7 bases fitting TRBD2. The germline gives CDR1 MNHNS, CDR2 SASEGT. V was clipped by 2 bases and J by 12 bases; unmatched bases: 19. CDR3 length: 17 residues. For the CDR3, the DNA is TGTGCCAGCAGTGAAAGAGATAGAGGAGCGGGGACCTACTTGCAGTTCTTC. Translation: CASSERDRGAGTYLQFF.

This clone was seen repeatedly, ten times or more. This chain links TRBV6-2 or TRBV6-3 with TRBJ1-2; 8 nucleotides line up with TRBD1. This CDR3 has 14 residues. The ends lost 5 bases at V and 1 base at J; junction bases unmatched: 3. Germline V gene sequence: CDR1 MNHEY, CDR2 SVGEGT. CDR3 residues: CASSRTGNNYGYTF. DNA of the CDR3: TGTGCCAGCAGTAGGACAGGGAATAACTATGGCTACACCTTC.

In this sample, this clone turned up many times. The chain joins TRBV7-9 to TRBJ2-7; 9 positions agree with TRBD2. Germline CDR1 is SEHNR and CDR2 is FQNEAQ (reference sequence). The CDR3 consists of 14 residues. The V segment lost 4 bases and the J segment 6 bases; nucleotides outside the gene matches: 7. DNA of the CDR3: TGTGCCAGCAGCTCTACTAGCGGGTCCCCCGAGCAGTACTTC. Residues: CASSSTSGSPEQYF.

The chain couples TRBV20-1 to TRBJ2-3; no clear D. V was trimmed by 7 bases and J by 10 bases, leaving 21 bases between them. Looked up from germline, CDR1 is DFQATT and CDR2 is SNEGSKA (reference sequence). This CDR3 spans 13 amino acids. DNA for the CDR3: TGCAGTGTTGAACTCAGTGGGCCGGATTCGCAGTATTTT. Translated, it gives CSVELSGPDSQYF.

Ten or more counts support this clone. The chain has TRBV3-1 and TRBJ1-3; perhaps TRBD1 as D (6 bases). CDR1 is LGHDT, CDR2 YNNKEL, per germline (reference sequence). V lost 7 bases to trimming and J lost 2 bases, with 12 bases between them. This CDR3 has 14 amino acids. CDR3 sequence reads: CASNSGTTGNTIYF. In DNA, the CDR3 is TGTGCCAGCAACTCCGGGACAACTGGAAACACCATATATTTT.

Ten or more counts support this clone. This sequence joins TRBV19 and TRBJ1-1; no reliable D call. The V and J ends lost 10 bases and 10 bases respectively, with 16 bases between them. The CDR3 totals 11 residues. Germline V gene lookup returns CDR1 LNHDA and CDR2 SQIVND (reference sequence). The CDR3 bases are TGTGCCACTGGTCAGATGGAACGAGCTTTCTTT. Translating it yields CATGQMERAFF.

This clone was found a few times. The chain has TRBV3-1 and TRBJ1-2; no clear D gene. In germline, CDR1 is LGHDT, CDR2 YNNKEL (reference sequence). V was clipped by 0 bases and J by 8 bases, with 7 bases between them. CDR3 length: 12 residues. CDR3 loop: CASSQDWVGYTF. CDR3 in DNA: TGTGCCAGCAGCCAAGATTGGGTCGGCTACACCTTC.

This sequence joins TRBV7-2 and TRBJ2-3; no clear D gene. Germline lookup yields CDR1 SGHTA and CDR2 FQGNSA. CDR3 length: 14 amino acids. Trimming removed 5 bases from V and 2 bases from J, with 11 bases in between. CDR3 bases: TGTGCCAGCAGCCCTGCAGGTACCACAGATACGCAGTATTTT. Protein product: CASSPAGTTDTQYF.

The chain recombines TRBV6-2 or TRBV6-3 with TRBJ1-6; 10 positions agree with TRBD1. Germline V gene sequence: CDR1 MNHEY, CDR2 SVGEGT. The CDR3 contains 20 residues. With V trimmed by 4 bases and J by 9 bases, 21 bases remained unmatched. The CDR3: CASSFTSPGQGNAVGSPLHF. For the CDR3, the DNA is TGTGCCAGCAGTTTCACGAGCCCGGGACAGGGGAATGCTGTTGGTTCACCCCTCCACTTT.

This clone came up many times. J is TRBJ2-6 and V is TRBV25-1; D is possibly TRBD1 or TRBD2 (5 bases each). CDR3 length equals 18 residues. Germline CDR1 MGHDK, CDR2 SYGVNS. V was cut by 3 bases and J by 2 bases, with 17 bases left in between. The CDR3, as DNA: TGTGCCAGCAGTGACCTGGGGGAGAGAGGGACTGGGGCCAACGTCCTGACTTTC. Its protein product is CASSDLGERGTGANVLTF.

This chain joins TRBV20-1 and TRBJ2-1; 9 nucleotides line up with TRBD2. Germline V gives CDR1 DFQATT, CDR2 SNEGSKA (reference sequence). Trimming at V came to 5 bases and at J to 5 bases, leaving 10 bases not matched to a gene. The CDR3 covers 15 residues. Written as DNA, the CDR3 is TGCAGTGCTTCTGGAGCGGGAGGTTTCGACAATGAGCAGTTCTTC. This codes for CSASGAGGFDNEQFF.

This clone was detected many times. V usage is TRBV5-4 and J usage is TRBJ1-2, with TRBD1 matching over 7 bases. The junction had 6 bases not matched to a gene; V was cut back by 4 bases and J by 0 bases. The CDR3 totals 15 residues. Germline V gene sequence: CDR1 SGHNT, CDR2 YYREEE (reference sequence). CDR3 in DNA: TGTGCCAGCAGCCACAGACAGGGCGCTAACTATGGCTACACCTTC. Protein: CASSHRQGANYGYTF.

J is TRBJ2-7 and V is TRBV10-1; 8 bases are a match to TRBD2. The CDR3 sequence is 18 residues long. CDR1 is WNHNN and CDR2 is SYGVQD in the germline V gene (reference sequence). With 6 bases clipped from V and 5 bases from J, the junction kept 21 bases outside the gene matches. The CDR3 nucleotides read TGCGCCAGCAGGTCAGCGGGAGCCGTTTTCTTTTTTCGTGACGAGCAGTACTTC. Protein product: CASRSAGAVFFFRDEQYF.

The sample holds many counts of this clone. The chain joins TRBV11-2 to TRBJ1-2, with D unresolved. Trimming pared 1 base from V and 4 bases from J, leaving 13 bases between. The CDR3 spans 15 residues. The V gene's germline CDR1 is SGHAT and CDR2 FQNNGV. CDR3 in amino acids: CASSLVGATLYGYTF. The CDR3 region has the DNA TGTGCCAGCAGCTTAGTGGGAGCGACCCTCTATGGCTACACCTTC. The variable domain in full, with the rest retrieved from reference TRBV11-2 and TRBJ1-2, is EAGVAQSPRYKIIEKRQSVAFWCNPISGHATLYWYQQILGQGPKLLIQFQNNGVVDDSQLPKDRFSAERLKGVDSTLKIQPAKLEDSAVYLCASSLVGATLYGYTFGSGTRLTVV.

In regard to this clone: The junction differs from germline at one of its ends, possibly a read error. This sequence joins TRBV3-1 and TRBJ2-7, with 12 bases fitting TRBD2. The CDR3 extends over 17 amino acids. CDR1 and CDR2 (germline): LGHDT, YNNKEL (reference sequence). CDR3 in DNA: TGTGCCAGCAGCCCGACTAGCGGGGGACCTAGGGCCTACGACCAGTACTTC. It yields the protein CASSPTSGGPRAYDQYF.

This clone was observed many times. The chain joins TRBV7-2 to TRBJ2-4; the D gene is possibly TRBD2 (6 bases). CDR1 is SGHTA, CDR2 FQGNSA, per germline. V lost 5 bases, J lost 6 bases, and 14 bases lay in between. This CDR3 has 14 amino acids. CDR3 bases: TGTGCCAGCAGCCCCGGGAGCGCCGGAAACATTCAGTACTTC. This codes for CASSPGSAGNIQYF.

This clone was seen at least ten times. The chain is built from TRBV15 and TRBJ1-5; TRBD1 agrees at 7 bases. V was pared by 5 bases and J by 4 bases, with 5 bases of the junction left unmatched. Germline values: CDR1 LNHNV, CDR2 YYDKDF (reference sequence). CDR3 length equals 14 residues. In DNA form, the CDR3 reads TGTGCCACCAGCTCAAGGACAGGTAATCAGCCCCAGCATTTT. Translating it yields CATSSRTGNQPQHF. The variable domain in full, completed from reference TRBV15 and TRBJ1-5, reads DAMVIQNPRYQVTQFGKPVTLSCSQTLNHNVMYWYQQKSSQAPKLLFHYYDKDFNNEADTPDNFQSRRPNTSFCFLDIRSPGLGDTAMYLCATSSRTGNQPQHFGDGTRLSIL.

This clone was seen ten or more times. This chain connects TRBV28 to TRBJ2-2; no reliable D call. The CDR3 extends over 15 amino acids. Trimming removed 5 bases at V and 3 bases at J, with 13 bases between. In germline, CDR1 is MDHEN, CDR2 SYDVKM. CDR3 residues: CASSAENFHTGELFF. Here the CDR3 DNA reads TGTGCCAGCAGTGCTGAGAATTTTCACACCGGGGAGCTGTTTTTT. Full variable domain (missing parts from reference TRBV28 and TRBJ2-2): DVKVTQSSRYLVKRTGEKVFLECVQDMDHENMFWYRQDPGLGLRLIYFSYDVKMKEKGDIPEGYSVSREKKERFSLILESASTNQTSMYLCASSAENFHTGELFFGEGSRLTVL.

This clone has ten or more counts. The chain uses TRBV20-1 and TRBJ2-2; D is undetermined. The CDR3 runs 15 residues. Trimming left V 3 bases short and J 2 bases short, with 13 bases between. The V gene's germline CDR1 is DFQATT and CDR2 SNEGSKA (reference sequence). CDR3 in amino acids: CSARFGGRNTGELFF. CDR3 sequence (DNA): TGCAGTGCTAGGTTTGGTGGCCGAAACACCGGGGAGCTGTTTTTT.